This T cell receptor beta chain is drawn from a study of T cell responses to AZD1222 COVID-19 vaccine. General observations from the study: Among AZD1222 vaccinees, only six were seropositive at baseline.

Concerning this clone itself: Its target is not known.

Repertoires were generated with immunoSEQ multiplex PCR, while TCRdb's copy carries only in-frame clones and drops some. The profile covers about 150,000 clones, with about 91% appearing a single time and approximately 3.1% taken by the ten largest. Germline V gene sequence: CDR1 PRHDT, CDR2 FYEKMQ (reference sequence). CDR3 length: 14 amino acids. The germline V and J ends were trimmed by 2 bases and 11 bases, with 15 bases remaining between them. The chain carries TRBV13 and TRBJ1-4, with D tentatively TRBD1 (5 bases). Sample: peripheral blood, taken on day 0 of MenACWY control vaccination. The sequence derives from an adult in good health. The CDR3 spells CASSLRDRRSKLFF. DNA for the CDR3: TGTGCCAGCAGCTTAAGGGACCGTCGATCGAAACTGTTTTTT.